Reported below is one TCR beta chain. This clone occurred a few times. What this receptor recognizes is not known. There are no base qualities to consult, and no much larger clone falls within one base. Trimming takes 8 bases off V and 6 bases off J; junction bases not matched to a gene: 1. The CDR3, cysteine through phenylalanine, is 13 amino acids long. CDR3 DNA only is kept here, 39 bases in frame from base 1. The germline V gene specifies MGHDK as CDR1 and SYGVNS as CDR2. This sample was taken from a study of beta chain features in type 1 diabetes (dated by TCRdb to the late 2010s). For the study in its entirety: Mean age, gender distribution, total cell number and subset yield did not differ between patients and healthy donors. Across all samples, fewer than 110,000,000 sorted cells were examined, and cell number per subset correlated strongly with RNA yield. Regulatory and stem cell-like memory subsets were obtained from only 8 patients and about eight healthy donors, while naive and central memory subsets were obtained from all 30 or so donors. The study compared the TCRB repertoires of sorted circulating CD4+ T cell subsets in recently diagnosed type 1 diabetes patients with those in matched healthy donors.

From each donor, a single peripheral blood sample of about 116 mL on average was drawn into heparinised tubes. A BD FACSAria II was used to sort naive, central memory, regulatory and stem cell-like memory CD4+ T cells with a panel that included CD45RO, CCR7, CD25, CD127, CD95 and CD27. Every sorted population had a purity above 98%. Right away, PBMCs were isolated by Lymphoprep density gradient centrifugation and were stained directly, with no culture step. So that batch effects would be minimized, each experiment stained and sorted samples in pairs, pairing one healthy donor with one patient. Study-wide findings and limitations: In all four CD4+ subsets, TCRB CDR3 length was moderately but significantly shorter in type 1 diabetes patients. Because cDNA rather than genomic DNA was sequenced, highly expressing activated cells could have been over-represented, although no difference in activation and CD3 levels was found between groups. At VDJ recombination sites, type 1 diabetes patients had fewer insertions and more deleted nucleotides, which implies abnormalities in thymic rearrangement. PCR might favor shorter templates, but patient and control samples were amplified and corrected together, so any skew would affect both groups equally. HLA sub-analyses involved small numbers of individuals, so any influence of HLA type on TCRB rearrangement remained unresolved. Naive, central memory and regulatory TCRB repertoires appeared more similar among patients than among healthy donors.

The entire isolated RNA was reverse transcribed using the High Capacity cDNA Reverse Transcription Kit, and thus expressed TCRB transcripts were sequenced. Deep immunoSEQ sequencing was applied to naive, central memory and regulatory T cell samples, giving an average of roughly 3.6 million total reads per sample. After sorted cells were lysed in RLT buffer, RNA was extracted with DNase-treated RNeasy Micro or Mini kits, with the choice depending on cell number. To prevent cross-contamination, each cell subset was processed individually, whereas patient and healthy donor samples were processed jointly. The immunoSEQ multiplex PCR was used to amplify TCRB sequences from cDNA, yielding 87-bp fragments that span the CDR3 region. Sequencing of the amplicons was done on the Illumina HiSeq platform. In the source study's methods: PCR bias was corrected computationally using synthetic template baselines, and reads within Hamming distance 2 were collapsed, with unmergeable singletons discarded. Reads were aligned against IMGT to assign V, D and J genes, CDR3 length and insertions or deletions at six rearrangement sites. Within each subset, clonotype counts were normalized to sorted cell number, and only after that were true diversity and Gini coefficients computed with the tcR R package. Repertoire sharing was quantified using the overlap coefficient calculated on TCRB nucleotide sequences. Out-of-frame TCRB sequences from naive cells were analyzed as a proxy for the pre-selection repertoire. The table comes from immuneACCESS by way of TCRdb, which keeps in-frame sequences with V and J called. Part of the clones is missing from these tables; in studies checked, under half for an unresolved V gene and the rest for unknown reasons. That table gives V, J and clone size, and the DNA gave D and trimming. This sample comprises a few hundred thousand clones, around an eighth of them detected only once. The top ten clones comprise around 0.0099% of the sample.

Source material: naive CD4+ T cells from blood. The sample's cell subset or site label is to be understood as: true naive CD4+ T cells. The sequence was collected from a woman under 30 with type 1 diabetes. The chain is encoded by TRBV25-1 joined to TRBJ2-1, with 13 central nucleotides matching TRBD2. The bases are TGTGCCAGCGGACTAGCGGGAGCCAATGAGCAGTTCTTC. Its product reads: CASGLAGANEQFF.